This is a list of T cell receptor beta chains from one sample in a study of cytomegalovirus exposure and HLA in healthy donors. Generated by immunoSEQ multiplex PCR, the TCRdb table keeps only in-frame clones and is missing some. The table records 90,000 or so clones, roughly 73% of them present only once. Sample: PBMCs. All receptors derive from a male donor in good health and CMV-seropositive. The CDR3 runs from the conserved cysteine through the conserved F or W. The D gene is left open where the match is weak. Clone size appears in some rows only: once, few, many, or a class for an expanded clone.

CDR3aa: CASSRQGANTEAFF
CDR3nt: TGTGCCAGCAGCCGACAGGGGGCGAACACTGAAGCTTTCTTT
v_gene: TRBV27
d_gene: TRBD1
j_gene: TRBJ1-1
abundance: NA

CDR3aa: CASSYVGGAGNTIYF
CDR3nt: TGTGCCAGCAGTTACGTCGGCGGGGCTGGAAACACCATATATTTT
v_gene: TRBV6-5
d_gene: NA
j_gene: TRBJ1-3
abundance: once

CDR3aa: CASSLARTGGQETQYF
CDR3nt: TGTGCCAGCAGCTTAGCCCGGACAGGGGGCCAGGAGACCCAGTACTTC
v_gene: TRBV11-2
d_gene: TRBD1
j_gene: TRBJ2-5
abundance: NA

CDR3aa: CASSIGQGGSEAFF
CDR3nt: TGTGCCAGTAGTATTGGGCAGGGAGGTTCTGAAGCTTTCTTT
v_gene: TRBV19
d_gene: NA
j_gene: TRBJ1-1
abundance: few

CDR3aa: CASSWRRDRGSGELFF
CDR3nt: TGTGCCAGCAGCTGGCGCCGGGACAGGGGTTCCGGGGAGCTGTTTTTT
v_gene: TRBV5-8
d_gene: TRBD1
j_gene: TRBJ2-2
abundance: NA

CDR3aa: CATLDSQNQPQHF
CDR3nt: TGTGCCACCCTGGACAGCCAAAATCAGCCCCAGCATTTT
v_gene: TRBV6-1
d_gene: NA
j_gene: TRBJ1-5
abundance: NA

CDR3aa: CAWRDQGQGEQYF
CDR3nt: TGTGCCTGGAGGGACCAGGGACAGGGAGAGCAGTACTTC
v_gene: TRBV30
d_gene: TRBD1
j_gene: TRBJ2-7
abundance: NA

CDR3aa: CASSEVVYNEQFF
CDR3nt: TGTGCCAGCAGTGAAGTAGTGTACAATGAGCAGTTCTTC
v_gene: TRBV2
d_gene: NA
j_gene: TRBJ2-1
abundance: NA

CDR3aa: CASSLGLAAYEQYF
CDR3nt: TGCGCCAGCAGCCTTGGACTAGCGGCCTACGAGCAGTACTTC
v_gene: TRBV4-1
d_gene: TRBD2
j_gene: TRBJ2-7
abundance: NA

CDR3aa: CASSKREGGNQPQHF
CDR3nt: TGTGCCAGTAGTAAAAGGGAAGGGGGCAATCAGCCCCAGCATTTT
v_gene: TRBV19
d_gene: NA
j_gene: TRBJ1-5
abundance: NA

CDR3aa: CASSLVGEHTSYEQYF
CDR3nt: TGCGCCAGCAGCTTGGTAGGGGAACACACTTCCTACGAGCAGTACTTC
v_gene: TRBV5-1
d_gene: NA
j_gene: TRBJ2-7
abundance: NA

CDR3aa: CASSLGSLAGEGRQYF
CDR3nt: TGTGCCAGCAGCTTAGGATCACTAGCGGGAGAGGGGCGTCAGTACTTC
v_gene: TRBV7-9
d_gene: TRBD2
j_gene: TRBJ2-7
abundance: NA

CDR3aa: CASSGEVMETQYF
CDR3nt: TGCGCCAGCAGCGGGGAGGTGATGGAGACCCAGTACTTC
v_gene: TRBV5-1
d_gene: NA
j_gene: TRBJ2-5
abundance: NA

CDR3aa: CASSPTSGRAESSYNEQFF
CDR3nt: TGCGCCAGCAGCCCGACTAGCGGGAGGGCCGAAAGCTCCTACAATGAGCAGTTCTTC
v_gene: TRBV10-1
d_gene: TRBD2
j_gene: TRBJ2-1
abundance: few

CDR3aa: CASSLGRGLENYEQYF
CDR3nt: TGTGCCAGCAGCTTGGGTAGGGGACTGGAGAACTACGAGCAGTACTTC
v_gene: TRBV5-4
d_gene: NA
j_gene: TRBJ2-7
abundance: NA

CDR3aa: CASSVNLDRGDTGELFF
CDR3nt: TGTGCCAGCAGCGTAAACCTGGACCGCGGGGACACCGGGGAGCTGTTTTTT
v_gene: TRBV9
d_gene: NA
j_gene: TRBJ2-2
abundance: NA

CDR3aa: CASSLRPQETQYF
CDR3nt: TGTGCCAGCAGCTTGCGGCCCCAAGAGACCCAGTACTTC
v_gene: TRBV13
d_gene: NA
j_gene: TRBJ2-5
abundance: NA

CDR3aa: CASRTGSYEQYF
CDR3nt: TGTGCCAGCAGGACAGGAAGCTACGAGCAGTACTTC
v_gene: TRBV2
d_gene: NA
j_gene: TRBJ2-7
abundance: few

CDR3aa: CASSLTGSQREKLFF
CDR3nt: TGTGCCAGCAGTCTTACCGGCAGCCAGCGTGAAAAACTGTTTTTT
v_gene: TRBV28
d_gene: NA
j_gene: TRBJ1-4
abundance: NA

CDR3aa: CAISPTGYNEQFF
CDR3nt: TGTGCCATCAGCCCGACAGGTTACAATGAGCAGTTCTTC
v_gene: TRBV10-3
d_gene: NA
j_gene: TRBJ2-1
abundance: medium-sized

CDR3aa: CASRAGPNTEAFF
CDR3nt: TGCGCCAGCAGAGCAGGGCCGAACACTGAAGCTTTCTTT
v_gene: TRBV5-1
d_gene: NA
j_gene: TRBJ1-1
abundance: NA

CDR3aa: CASSQGTGPWMNTEAFF
CDR3nt: TGCGCCAGCAGCCAGGGGACAGGGCCTTGGATGAACACTGAAGCTTTCTTT
v_gene: TRBV4-1
d_gene: TRBD1
j_gene: TRBJ1-1
abundance: NA

CDR3aa: CATSRSPGTGYNEQFF
CDR3nt: TGTGCCACCAGCAGATCACCCGGGACAGGGTACAATGAGCAGTTCTTC
v_gene: TRBV15
d_gene: TRBD1
j_gene: TRBJ2-1
abundance: NA

CDR3aa: CASSEEGRGSTTNEKLFF
CDR3nt: TGTGCCAGCAGTGAAGAAGGCAGGGGCTCCACAACTAATGAAAAACTGTTTTTT
v_gene: TRBV6-1
d_gene: NA
j_gene: TRBJ1-4
abundance: NA

CDR3aa: CATQVNYGYTF
CDR3nt: TGTGCCACACAGGTGAACTATGGCTACACCTTC
v_gene: TRBV28
d_gene: NA
j_gene: TRBJ1-2
abundance: few

CDR3aa: CASRAPKVRGYEKLFF
CDR3nt: TGTGCCAGCAGAGCCCCTAAGGTCAGGGGGTACGAAAAACTGTTTTTT
v_gene: TRBV13
d_gene: TRBD1
j_gene: TRBJ1-4
abundance: NA

CDR3aa: CASSGAGGTSTDTQYF
CDR3nt: TGTGCCAGCAGTGGCGCTGGGGGGACTAGCACAGATACGCAGTATTTT
v_gene: TRBV6-1
d_gene: NA
j_gene: TRBJ2-3
abundance: NA

CDR3aa: CASSPGQIYEQYF
CDR3nt: TGTGCCAGCAGTCCGGGACAAATTTACGAGCAGTACTTC
v_gene: TRBV7-9
d_gene: NA
j_gene: TRBJ2-7
abundance: NA

CDR3aa: CASSKTGTKATGELFF
CDR3nt: TGTGCCAGCAGTAAGACCGGGACTAAAGCGACCGGGGAGCTGTTTTTT
v_gene: TRBV5-4
d_gene: TRBD2
j_gene: TRBJ2-2
abundance: once

CDR3aa: CARREGLNEQFF
CDR3nt: TGCGCCAGGCGGGAGGGCCTCAATGAGCAGTTCTTC
v_gene: TRBV10-1
d_gene: TRBD2
j_gene: TRBJ2-1
abundance: NA

CDR3aa: CASSPHRSYEQYF
CDR3nt: TGTGCCAGCAGCCCTCACAGGTCCTACGAGCAGTACTTC
v_gene: TRBV14
d_gene: NA
j_gene: TRBJ2-7
abundance: NA

CDR3aa: CAWDRGNRNQPQHF
CDR3nt: TGTGCCTGGGACAGGGGGAATCGCAATCAGCCCCAGCATTTT
v_gene: TRBV30
d_gene: TRBD1
j_gene: TRBJ1-5
abundance: few

CDR3aa: CASSTGQGVAPLHF
CDR3nt: TGTGCCAGCAGTACCGGACAGGGAGTGGCACCCCTCCACTTT
v_gene: TRBV27
d_gene: TRBD1
j_gene: TRBJ1-6
abundance: NA

CDR3aa: CASSTQGTGREKLFF
CDR3nt: TGTGCCAGCAGTACCCAGGGAACGGGCCGTGAAAAACTGTTTTTT
v_gene: TRBV28
d_gene: NA
j_gene: TRBJ1-4
abundance: NA

CDR3aa: CASSFEYNEQFF
CDR3nt: TGTGCCAGCAGTTTTGAGTACAATGAGCAGTTCTTC
v_gene: TRBV28
d_gene: NA
j_gene: TRBJ2-1
abundance: once

CDR3aa: CASSTVGEGYEQYF
CDR3nt: TGTGCCAGCAGCACGGTGGGGGAGGGCTACGAGCAGTACTTC
v_gene: TRBV7-9
d_gene: TRBD2
j_gene: TRBJ2-7
abundance: few

CDR3aa: CASSFRFSTGRTPLHF
CDR3nt: TGTGCCAGCAGCTTTCGTTTTTCGACAGGAAGGACACCCCTCCACTTT
v_gene: TRBV7-8
d_gene: NA
j_gene: TRBJ1-6
abundance: once

CDR3aa: CSVTSSYEQYF
CDR3nt: TGCAGCGTCACTAGTTCCTACGAGCAGTACTTC
v_gene: TRBV29-1
d_gene: NA
j_gene: TRBJ2-7
abundance: NA

CDR3aa: CASSVGSSSYEQYF
CDR3nt: TGTGCCAGCAGCGTAGGGAGCTCCTCCTACGAGCAGTACTTC
v_gene: TRBV9
d_gene: NA
j_gene: TRBJ2-7
abundance: once

CDR3aa: CASNNVGPSNEKLFF
CDR3nt: TGTGCCAGCAACAACGTGGGGCCCTCTAATGAAAAACTGTTTTTT
v_gene: TRBV28
d_gene: NA
j_gene: TRBJ1-4
abundance: NA

CDR3aa: CASNLSGQGARETQYF
CDR3nt: TGTGCCAGCAATCTTTCGGGACAGGGGGCGCGGGAGACCCAGTACTTC
v_gene: TRBV27
d_gene: TRBD1
j_gene: TRBJ2-5
abundance: NA

CDR3aa: CSAEVQGARFYTF
CDR3nt: TGCAGCGCAGAGGTACAGGGGGCGAGGTTCTACACCTTC
v_gene: TRBV29-1
d_gene: TRBD1
j_gene: TRBJ1-2
abundance: NA

CDR3aa: CASSYGGAREKLFF
CDR3nt: TGTGCCAGCAGTTATGGGGGGGCGCGTGAAAAACTGTTTTTT
v_gene: TRBV6-5
d_gene: NA
j_gene: TRBJ1-4
abundance: NA

CDR3aa: CASTQITGTGELFF
CDR3nt: TGTGCCAGCACCCAAATAACAGGGACCGGGGAGCTGTTTTTT
v_gene: TRBV7-3
d_gene: NA
j_gene: TRBJ2-2
abundance: NA

CDR3aa: CASSVAGEQFF
CDR3nt: TGTGCCAGCAGCGTCGCGGGTGAGCAGTTCTTC
v_gene: TRBV7-2
d_gene: NA
j_gene: TRBJ2-1
abundance: NA

CDR3aa: CASSQDSGAYNEQFF
CDR3nt: TGCGCCAGCAGCCAAGACTCGGGGGCCTACAATGAGCAGTTCTTC
v_gene: TRBV4-1
d_gene: NA
j_gene: TRBJ2-1
abundance: NA